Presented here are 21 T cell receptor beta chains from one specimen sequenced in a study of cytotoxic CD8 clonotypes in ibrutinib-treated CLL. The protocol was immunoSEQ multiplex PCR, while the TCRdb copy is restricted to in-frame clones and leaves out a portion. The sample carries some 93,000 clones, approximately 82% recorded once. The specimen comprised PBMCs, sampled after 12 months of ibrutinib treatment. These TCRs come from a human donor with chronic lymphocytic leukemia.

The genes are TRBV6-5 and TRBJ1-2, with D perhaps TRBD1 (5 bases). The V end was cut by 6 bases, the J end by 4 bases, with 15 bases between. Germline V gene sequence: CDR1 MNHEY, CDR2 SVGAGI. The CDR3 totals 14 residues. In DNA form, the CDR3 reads TGTGCCAGCAGAAAACTTGACAGTACCTATGGCTACACCTTC. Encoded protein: CASRKLDSTYGYTF.

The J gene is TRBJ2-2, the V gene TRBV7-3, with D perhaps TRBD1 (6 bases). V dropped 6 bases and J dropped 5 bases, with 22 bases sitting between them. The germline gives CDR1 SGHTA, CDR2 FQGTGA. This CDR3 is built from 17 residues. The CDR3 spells CASSLRGQLGSTGELFF. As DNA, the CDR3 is TGTGCCAGCAGTCTCCGCGGACAGCTTGGTTCGACCGGGGAGCTGTTTTTT.

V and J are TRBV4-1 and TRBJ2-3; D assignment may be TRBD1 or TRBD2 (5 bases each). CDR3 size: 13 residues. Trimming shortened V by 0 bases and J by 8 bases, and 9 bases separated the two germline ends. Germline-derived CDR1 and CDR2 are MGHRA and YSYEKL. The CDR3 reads CASSQDWGITQYF. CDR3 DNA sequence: TGCGCCAGCAGCCAAGACTGGGGGATTACGCAGTATTTT.

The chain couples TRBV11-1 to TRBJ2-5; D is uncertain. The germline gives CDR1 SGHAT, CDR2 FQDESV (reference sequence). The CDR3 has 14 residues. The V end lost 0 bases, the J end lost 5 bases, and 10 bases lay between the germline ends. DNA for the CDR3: TGTGCCAGCAGCTTAGCCTCGTTCATTGAGACCCAGTACTTC. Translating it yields CASSLASFIETQYF.

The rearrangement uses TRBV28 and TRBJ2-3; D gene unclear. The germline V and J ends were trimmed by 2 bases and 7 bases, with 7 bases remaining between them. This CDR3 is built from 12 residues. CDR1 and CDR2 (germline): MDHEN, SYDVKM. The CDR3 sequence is CASSLGDYTQYF. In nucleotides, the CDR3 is TGTGCCAGCAGTTTAGGTGATTATACGCAGTATTTT.

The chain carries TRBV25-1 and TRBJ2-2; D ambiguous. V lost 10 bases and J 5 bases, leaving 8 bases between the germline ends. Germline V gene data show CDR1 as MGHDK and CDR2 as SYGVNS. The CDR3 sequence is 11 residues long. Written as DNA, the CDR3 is TGTGCCACCTCGCGGACCGGGGAGCTGTTTTTT. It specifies CATSRTGELFF. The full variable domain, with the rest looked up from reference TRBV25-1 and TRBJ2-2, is EADIYQTPRYLVIGTGKKITLECSQTMGHDKMYWYQQDPGMELHLIHYSYGVNSTEKGDLSSESTVSRIRTEHFPLTLESARPSHTSQYLCATSRTGELFFGEGSRLTVL.

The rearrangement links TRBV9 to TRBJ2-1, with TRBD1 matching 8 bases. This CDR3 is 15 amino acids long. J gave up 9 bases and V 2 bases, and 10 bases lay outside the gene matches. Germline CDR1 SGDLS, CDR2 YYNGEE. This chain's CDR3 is CASSVGTGRLGEQFF. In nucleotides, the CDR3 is TGTGCCAGCAGCGTTGGGACAGGAAGACTGGGTGAGCAGTTCTTC. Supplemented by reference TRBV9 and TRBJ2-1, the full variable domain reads DSGVTQTPKHLITATGQRVTLRCSPRSGDLSVYWYQQSLDQGLQFLIQYYNGEERAKGNILERFSAQQFPDLHSELNLSSLELGDSALYFCASSVGTGRLGEQFFGPGTRLTVL.

The CDR3 is CASMGTNTGELFF. The CDR3 nucleotides are TGTGCCAGCATGGGCACGAACACCGGGGAGCTGTTTTTT. The chain joins TRBV9 to TRBJ2-2; D gene unclear. The CDR3 has 13 amino acids. Germline V gene lookup returns CDR1 SGDLS and CDR2 YYNGEE. V was clipped by 6 bases and J by 0 bases, with 6 bases between them.

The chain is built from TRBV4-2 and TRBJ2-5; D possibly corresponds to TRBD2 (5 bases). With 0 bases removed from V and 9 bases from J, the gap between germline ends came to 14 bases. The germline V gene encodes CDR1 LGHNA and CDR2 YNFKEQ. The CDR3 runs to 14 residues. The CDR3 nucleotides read TGTGCCAGCAGCCAAGATGAGGGAAGAGGAGCCCAGTACTTC. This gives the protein CASSQDEGRGAQYF.

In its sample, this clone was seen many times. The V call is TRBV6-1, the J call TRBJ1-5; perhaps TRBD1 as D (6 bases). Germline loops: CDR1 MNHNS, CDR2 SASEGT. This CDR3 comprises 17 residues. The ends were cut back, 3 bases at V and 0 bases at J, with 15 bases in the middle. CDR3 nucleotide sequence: TGTGCCAGCAGTGATAAGGGGGTTCTATATAGCAATCAGCCCCAGCATTTT. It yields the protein CASSDKGVLYSNQPQHF.

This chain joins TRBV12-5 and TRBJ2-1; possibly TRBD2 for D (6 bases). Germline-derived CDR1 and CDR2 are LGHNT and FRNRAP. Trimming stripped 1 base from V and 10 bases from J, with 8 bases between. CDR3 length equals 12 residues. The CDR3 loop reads CASGLGAGEQFF. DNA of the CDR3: TGTGCTAGTGGTTTGGGCGCGGGGGAGCAGTTCTTC.

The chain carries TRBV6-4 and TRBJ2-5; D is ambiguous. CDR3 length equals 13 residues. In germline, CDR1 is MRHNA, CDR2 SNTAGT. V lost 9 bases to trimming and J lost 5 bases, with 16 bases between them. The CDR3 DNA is TGTGCCAGTTCCCGTGCGGCACGGGAGACCCAGTACTTC. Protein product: CASSRAARETQYF.

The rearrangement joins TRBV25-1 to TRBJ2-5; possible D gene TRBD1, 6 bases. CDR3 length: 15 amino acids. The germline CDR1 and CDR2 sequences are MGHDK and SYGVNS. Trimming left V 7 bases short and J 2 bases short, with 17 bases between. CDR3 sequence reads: CASKKQGLEQETQYF. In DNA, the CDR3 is TGTGCCAGCAAAAAACAGGGTTTAGAACAAGAGACCCAGTACTTC.

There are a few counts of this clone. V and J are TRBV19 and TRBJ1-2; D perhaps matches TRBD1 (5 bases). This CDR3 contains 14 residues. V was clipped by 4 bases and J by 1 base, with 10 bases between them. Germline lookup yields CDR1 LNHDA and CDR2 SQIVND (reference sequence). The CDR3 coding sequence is TGTGCCAGTAGTAAAGGGACCCTTAACTATGGCTACACCTTC. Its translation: CASSKGTLNYGYTF.

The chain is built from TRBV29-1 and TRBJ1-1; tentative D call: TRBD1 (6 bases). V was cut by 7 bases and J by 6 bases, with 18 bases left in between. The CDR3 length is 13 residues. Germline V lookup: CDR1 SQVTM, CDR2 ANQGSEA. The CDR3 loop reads CSGGGGGRAEAFF. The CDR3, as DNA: TGCAGCGGAGGCGGAGGGGGAAGGGCTGAAGCTTTCTTT. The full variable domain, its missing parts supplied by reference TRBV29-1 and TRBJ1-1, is SAVISQKPSRDICQRGTSLTIQCQVDSQVTMMFWYRQQPGQSLTLIATANQGSEATYESGFVIDKFPISRPNLTFSTLTVSNMSPEDSSIYLCSGGGGGRAEAFFGQGTRLTVV.

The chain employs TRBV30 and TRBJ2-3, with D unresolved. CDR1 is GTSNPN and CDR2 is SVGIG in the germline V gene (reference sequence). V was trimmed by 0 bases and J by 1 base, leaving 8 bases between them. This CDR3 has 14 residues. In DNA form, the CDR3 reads TGTGCCTGGAGTGTTCGGGTGGGCACAGATACGCAGTATTTT. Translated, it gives CAWSVRVGTDTQYF.

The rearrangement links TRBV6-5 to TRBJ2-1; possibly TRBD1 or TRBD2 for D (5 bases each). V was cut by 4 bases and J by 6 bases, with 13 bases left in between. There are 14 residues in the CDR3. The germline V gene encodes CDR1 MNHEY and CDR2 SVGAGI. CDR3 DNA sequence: TGTGCCAGCAGTTCTAGTCCGGGACGCAATGAGCAGTTCTTC. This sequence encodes CASSSSPGRNEQFF.

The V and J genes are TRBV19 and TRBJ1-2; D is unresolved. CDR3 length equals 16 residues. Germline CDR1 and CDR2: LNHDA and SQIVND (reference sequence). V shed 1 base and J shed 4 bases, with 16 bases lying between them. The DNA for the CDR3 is TGTGCCAGTAGTATAGGAGAACAACCCAGGACCTATGGCTACACCTTC. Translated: CASSIGEQPRTYGYTF.

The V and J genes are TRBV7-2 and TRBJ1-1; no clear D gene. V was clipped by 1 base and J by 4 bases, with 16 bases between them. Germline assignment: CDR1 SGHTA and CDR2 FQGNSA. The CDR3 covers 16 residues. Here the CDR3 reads CASSLDTYRMGTEAFF. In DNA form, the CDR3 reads TGTGCCAGCAGCTTAGATACCTATCGAATGGGCACTGAAGCTTTCTTT.

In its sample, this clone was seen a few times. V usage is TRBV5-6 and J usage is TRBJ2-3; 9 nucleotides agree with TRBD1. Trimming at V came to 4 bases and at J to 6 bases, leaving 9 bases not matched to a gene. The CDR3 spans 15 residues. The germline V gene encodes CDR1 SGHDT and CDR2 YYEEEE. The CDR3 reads CASSRGTGTQDTQYF. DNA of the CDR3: TGTGCCAGCAGCAGAGGGACAGGGACCCAGGATACGCAGTATTTT. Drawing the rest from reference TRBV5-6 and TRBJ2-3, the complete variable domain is DAGVTQSPTHLIKTRGQQVTLRCSPKSGHDTVSWYQQALGQGPQFIFQYYEEEERQRGNFPDRFSGHQFPNYSSELNVNALLLGDSALYLCASSRGTGTQDTQYFGPGTRLTVL.

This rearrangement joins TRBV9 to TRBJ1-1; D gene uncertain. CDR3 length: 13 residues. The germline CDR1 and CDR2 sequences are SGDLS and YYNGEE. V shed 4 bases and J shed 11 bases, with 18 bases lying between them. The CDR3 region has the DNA TGTGCCAGCAGCTCCGTCGCGAGCTCCACGGCTTTCTTT. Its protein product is CASSSVASSTAFF. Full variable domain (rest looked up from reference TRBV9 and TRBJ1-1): DSGVTQTPKHLITATGQRVTLRCSPRSGDLSVYWYQQSLDQGLQFLIQYYNGEERAKGNILERFSAQQFPDLHSELNLSSLELGDSALYFCASSSVASSTAFFGQGTRLTVV.